These 14 T cell receptor beta chains were all obtained from the same sample, sequenced in a study of PD-L1 blockade in urothelial cancer. TCRdb's table, derived via immunoSEQ multiplex PCR, lists solely in-frame clones and lacks some. Here the sample spans some 87,000 clones, more than 75% being singletons. Indicated time point: pretreatment peripheral blood. The source was PBMCs, collected around atezolizumab (anti-PD-L1) treatment. The source is a man aged 55 to 70 with urothelial cancer.

This clone was picked up one time. V usage is TRBV4-1 and J usage is TRBJ2-7, with a possible D match to TRBD2 (6 bases). CDR1 and CDR2 from the germline V gene are MGHRA and YSYEKL. The V gene lost 4 bases and the J gene lost 2 bases, with 18 bases spanning the gap. The CDR3 consists of 16 residues. CDR3 in DNA: TGCGCCAGCAGCCCTGAAACGGCGGGGAGCGCCTACGAGCAGTACTTC. Translating gives CASSPETAGSAYEQYF.

In nucleotides, the CDR3 is TGTGCCATCACCCCGGGATCTAGCACAGATACGCAGTATTTT. Encoded protein: CAITPGSSTDTQYF. The V and J genes are TRBV10-3 and TRBJ2-3; D possibly corresponds to TRBD2 (5 bases). The CDR3 length is 14 residues. CDR1 is ENHRY, CDR2 SYGVKD, per germline. V lost 7 bases to trimming and J lost 0 bases, with 11 bases between them.

The chain employs TRBV14 and TRBJ2-1; 7 positions agree with TRBD1. The junction had 0 bases not matched to a gene; V was cut back by 1 base and J by 6 bases. The CDR3 spans 13 residues. CDR1 is SGHDN and CDR2 is FVKESK in the germline V gene. CDR3 in amino acids: CASSQGTGNEQFF. The CDR3 nucleotides are TGTGCCAGCAGCCAAGGGACAGGCAATGAGCAGTTCTTC.

The rearrangement joins TRBV5-1 to TRBJ1-2; 11 nucleotides match TRBD1. Germline V lookup: CDR1 SGHRS, CDR2 YFSETQ. The CDR3 is 16 residues long. Germline trimming cut 0 bases from V and 7 bases from J; bases unmatched to any gene: 8. The CDR3 spells CASSLAPGQGAGGYTF. The CDR3 DNA follows: TGCGCCAGCAGCTTGGCCCCAGGACAGGGGGCGGGTGGCTACACCTTC. Full variable domain (rest looked up from reference TRBV5-1 and TRBJ1-2): KAGVTQTPRYLIKTRGQQVTLSCSPISGHRSVSWYQQTPGQGLQFLFEYFSETQRNKGNFPGRFSGRQFSNSRSEMNVSTLELGDSALYLCASSLAPGQGAGGYTFGSGTRLTVV.

J is TRBJ1-2 and V is TRBV15; possible D gene TRBD1, 6 bases. Germline V CDR1 and CDR2: LNHNV, YYDKDF (reference sequence). With 2 bases removed from V and 4 bases from J, the gap between germline ends came to 11 bases. The CDR3 runs to 14 residues. Written as DNA, the CDR3 is TGTGCCACCAGCAGATACAGGGACGGCTATGGCTACACCTTC. Its translation: CATSRYRDGYGYTF.

This chain uses TRBV19 with TRBJ1-3, with D unclear. Germline CDR1 LNHDA, CDR2 SQIVND (reference sequence). This CDR3 region has 14 residues. V lost 8 bases to trimming and J lost 4 bases, with 15 bases between them. The CDR3 DNA reads TGTGCCAGTTGTGATTGGGCGCCGGGAAACACCATATATTTT. Protein sequence: CASCDWAPGNTIYF. The complete variable domain, with remaining parts taken from reference TRBV19 and TRBJ1-3, reads DGGITQSPKYLFRKEGQNVTLSCEQNLNHDAMYWYRQDPGQGLRLIYYSQIVNDFQKGDIAEGYSVSREKKESFPLTVTSAQKNPTAFYLCASCDWAPGNTIYFGEGSWLTVV.

This clone occurred once. The chain joins TRBV10-3 to TRBJ2-1; 10 bases are a match to TRBD2. V shed 11 bases, J shed 4 bases, and the junction held 8 bases outside the gene matches. There are 14 residues in the CDR3. Germline CDR1 reads ENHRY; CDR2 reads SYGVKD. The CDR3 sequence is CASASGGGYNEQFF. The CDR3, as DNA: TGTGCCTCTGCGAGCGGGGGGGGGTACAATGAGCAGTTCTTC.

Comment on this clone: Other DNA sequences from this sample encode an identical CDR3 as well. V usage is TRBV28 and J usage is TRBJ1-5, with D perhaps matching TRBD1 (5 bases). There are 12 residues in the CDR3. V lost 6 bases and J 6 bases, leaving 9 bases between the germline ends. CDR1 and CDR2 (germline): MDHEN, SYDVKM. The CDR3 DNA is TGTGCCAGCAGCCCGCAGGGTCAGCCCCAGCATTTT. The encoded protein is CASSPQGQPQHF. Using reference TRBV28 and TRBJ1-5 for the parts outside the CDR3, the full variable domain is DVKVTQSSRYLVKRTGEKVFLECVQDMDHENMFWYRQDPGLGLRLIYFSYDVKMKEKGDIPEGYSVSREKKERFSLILESASTNQTSMYLCASSPQGQPQHFGDGTRLSIL.

This chain joins TRBV27 and TRBJ2-1; 10 bases align to TRBD1. V trimming: 6 bases; J trimming: 9 bases; junction bases outside the gene matches: 8. Germline values: CDR1 MNHEY, CDR2 SMNVEV (reference sequence). CDR3 length: 14 residues. CDR3 DNA: TGTGCCAGCAGGCCGGGACAGGGGCGGAGTGAGCAGTTCTTC. Translation gives CASRPGQGRSEQFF.

The CDR3: CASRIAADTQYF. Here the CDR3 DNA reads TGCGCCAGCCGAATTGCGGCAGATACGCAGTATTTT. The rearrangement joins TRBV5-1 to TRBJ2-3; D is ambiguous. The CDR3 has 12 amino acids. CDR1 is SGHRS and CDR2 is YFSETQ in the germline V gene. V was shortened by 7 bases and J by 4 bases, with 10 bases between the two germline ends.

This rearrangement joins TRBV6-6 to TRBJ1-1; D unclear. The CDR3 length is 13 residues. Trimming cost V 2 bases and J 3 bases, with 7 bases left between them. Germline loops: CDR1 MNHNY, CDR2 SVGAGI (reference sequence). CDR3 nucleotide sequence: TGTGCCAGCAGTTACCTGCGGTACACTGAAGCTTTCTTT. It codes for CASSYLRYTEAFF.

This clone appeared once. The J gene is TRBJ2-1, the V gene TRBV9; TRBD2 matches 9 bases. The CDR3 has 17 amino acids. From germline, CDR1 is SGDLS and CDR2 YYNGEE. The trim removed 4 bases at V and 4 bases at J, leaving 12 bases unmatched. The CDR3 region is CASSPHLSGSGYNEQFF. CDR3 sequence (DNA): TGTGCCAGCAGCCCCCACCTTAGCGGGAGCGGATACAATGAGCAGTTCTTC.

The chain employs TRBV11-3 and TRBJ1-3; the D is unclear. CDR3 length: 14 residues. The germline V gene encodes CDR1 SGHNT and CDR2 YENEEA. Trimming stripped 0 bases from V and 2 bases from J, with 5 bases between. The CDR3 sequence is CASSLDFAGNTIYF. In DNA form, the CDR3 reads TGTGCCAGCAGCTTAGACTTCGCTGGAAACACCATATATTTT.

This chain connects TRBV29-1 to TRBJ2-5, with 11 bases fitting TRBD2. CDR1 and CDR2 from the germline V gene are SQVTM and ANQGSEA. The CDR3 extends over 14 amino acids. V trimming: 7 bases; J trimming: 7 bases; junction bases outside the gene matches: 11. CDR3 nucleotide sequence: TGCAGCGGAGGACTAGCGGGTTCAGGGGGGACCCAGTACTTC. Translating it yields CSGGLAGSGGTQYF.